This entry lists 10 T cell receptor beta chains sequenced from one sample in a study of blood T cell repertoires in COVID-19. Only in-frame clones appear in the TCRdb table, and some are missing; sequencing was by immunoSEQ multiplex PCR. The table has 140,000 to 150,000 clones, about four fifths seen once. Sequencing input: PBMCs or T cells enriched from blood (not recorded which). The source of these receptors is a woman aged 45-65 years who had been exposed to COVID-19.

With respect to this clone: A read error may produce the germline difference seen at one junction end. The V gene is TRBV9, the J gene TRBJ1-1; D may be TRBD1 (5 bases). CDR3 size: 10 residues. Germline lookup yields CDR1 SGDLS and CDR2 YYNGEE. In DNA, the CDR3 is TGTGCCAGCAGCAACCAACGGGGGAGTTTT. Its protein is CASSNQRGSF.

This clone was detected a few times. The V and J genes are TRBV18 and TRBJ2-3; D is perhaps TRBD1 (5 bases). V lost 0 bases and J 1 base, leaving 14 bases between the germline ends. CDR1 and CDR2 from the germline V gene are KGHSH and LQKENI. The CDR3 consists of 17 residues. CDR3: CASSPPDRGSGTDTQYF. CDR3 sequence (DNA): TGTGCCAGCTCACCACCGGATAGGGGTTCGGGCACAGATACGCAGTATTTT.

The chain uses TRBV19 and TRBJ2-7; 7 bases align to TRBD2. This CDR3 has 15 residues. Unmatched junction bases numbered 8, after V lost 3 bases and J lost 3 bases. CDR1 and CDR2 from the germline V gene are LNHDA and SQIVND (reference sequence). Here the CDR3 reads CASSMSSGAVYEQYF. CDR3 DNA sequence: TGTGCCAGTAGTATGTCGAGCGGGGCGGTCTACGAGCAGTACTTC.

V is TRBV4-3 and J is TRBJ1-2, with D possibly being TRBD1 (6 bases). V was clipped by 4 bases and J by 2 bases, with 14 bases between them. Germline loops: CDR1 LGHNA, CDR2 YSLEER. There are 15 residues in the CDR3. DNA for the CDR3: TGCGCCAGCAGCCCGGCCACAGGGAACAACTATGGCTACACCTTC. Its translation: CASSPATGNNYGYTF.

The genes are TRBV5-1 and TRBJ1-2, with D perhaps TRBD1 (5 bases). Germline V gene sequence: CDR1 SGHRS, CDR2 YFSETQ. The CDR3 consists of 12 residues. Trimming stripped 0 bases from V and 10 bases from J, with 10 bases between. In nucleotides, the CDR3 is TGCGCCAGCAGCTTGGCCAGGGCTGACTACACCTTC. Protein: CASSLARADYTF.

The chain couples TRBV4-2 to TRBJ2-3; TRBD2 aligns across 8 bases. The CDR3 spans 17 residues. CDR1 is LGHNA, CDR2 YNFKEQ, per germline. V shed 3 bases, J shed 8 bases, and the junction held 16 bases outside the gene matches. In DNA, the CDR3 is TGTGCCAGCAGCCAGACTGGGACGGGGGGGCAACCCGGTACGCAGTATTTT. It yields the protein CASSQTGTGGQPGTQYF.

J is TRBJ2-1 and V is TRBV5-1; D possibly corresponds to TRBD2 (6 bases). CDR1 is SGHRS, CDR2 YFSETQ, per germline. This CDR3 contains 16 residues. Trimming pared 0 bases from V and 0 bases from J, leaving 10 bases between. The CDR3 is CASSLDAGSSYNEQFF. The CDR3 DNA reads as TGCGCCAGCAGCTTGGATGCCGGGAGCTCCTACAATGAGCAGTTCTTC.

The V call is TRBV7-2, the J call TRBJ1-1; 10 bases line up with TRBD1. Trimming removed 6 bases from V and 11 bases from J; junction bases left unmatched: 9. This CDR3 is 13 amino acids long. Germline CDR1 SGHTA, CDR2 FQGNSA. The CDR3 protein is CASSRTGGGWAFF. DNA of the CDR3: TGTGCCAGCAGTCGGACAGGGGGAGGCTGGGCTTTCTTT.

The chain joins TRBV4-1 to TRBJ1-1, with D unresolved. CDR1 and CDR2 (germline): MGHRA, YSYEKL. The V end was cut by 4 bases, the J end by 4 bases, with 16 bases between. The CDR3 totals 15 residues. CDR3 nucleotides: TGCGCCAGCAGCCTCCTGGCGACTTTCGGCACTGAAGCTTTCTTT. Protein: CASSLLATFGTEAFF.

The chain is built from TRBV18 and TRBJ2-2; the D gene is possibly TRBD1 (5 bases). The V end lost 6 bases, the J end lost 3 bases, and 17 bases lay between the germline ends. The CDR3 contains 16 residues. Looked up from germline, CDR1 is KGHSH and CDR2 is LQKENI. CDR3 residues: CASSRGQNFYTGELFF. CDR3 DNA sequence: TGTGCCAGCTCCCGAGGACAAAATTTTTACACCGGGGAGCTGTTTTTT.